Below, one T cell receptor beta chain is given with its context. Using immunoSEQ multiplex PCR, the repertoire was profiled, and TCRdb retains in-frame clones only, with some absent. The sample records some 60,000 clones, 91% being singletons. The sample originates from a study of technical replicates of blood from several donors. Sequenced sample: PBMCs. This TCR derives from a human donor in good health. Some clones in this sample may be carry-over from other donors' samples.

In DNA form, the CDR3 reads TGTGCCAGCGCCCTCGGGGAGAATCAGCCCCAGCATTTT. Amino acids: CASALGENQPQHF. The genes are TRBV28 and TRBJ1-5; no clear D. The CDR3 is 13 residues long. The V and J ends lost 8 bases and 4 bases respectively, with 12 bases between them. Germline CDR1 reads MDHEN; CDR2 reads SYDVKM. The full variable domain, in which reference TRBV28 and TRBJ1-5 provide the parts outside the CDR3, is DVKVTQSSRYLVKRTGEKVFLECVQDMDHENMFWYRQDPGLGLRLIYFSYDVKMKEKGDIPEGYSVSREKKERFSLILESASTNQTSMYLCASALGENQPQHFGDGTRLSIL.